The 27 T cell receptor beta chains below were found in one sample sequenced in a study of OX40 agonist ivuxolimab in advanced cancers. The data were produced by immunoSEQ multiplex PCR, yet TCRdb's version contains in-frame clones alone and is incomplete. This sample has 75,000 to 90,000 clones; about 81% occur once, and the top ten carry around 6.6%. The sequences come from CD4+ or CD8+ T cells sorted from blood, collected in a trial of the OX40 agonist ivuxolimab. These receptor sequences come from an adult with an advanced solid tumor such as melanoma, head and neck, liver or kidney cancer.

The gene calls are TRBV9 and TRBJ1-2; D may be TRBD1 (5 bases). The V end lost 4 bases, the J end lost 3 bases, and 13 bases lay between the germline ends. This CDR3 has 14 amino acids. Germline V lookup: CDR1 SGDLS, CDR2 YYNGEE. The CDR3 coding sequence is TGTGCCAGCAGCCCGCAGACAGTCGACTATGGCTACACCTTC. Amino acids: CASSPQTVDYGYTF.

The chain links TRBV10-3 to TRBJ2-1, with D maybe TRBD2 (6 bases). The CDR3 runs to 15 residues. Trimming pared 3 bases from V and 2 bases from J, leaving 11 bases between. Germline V gene sequence: CDR1 ENHRY, CDR2 SYGVKD. CDR3 sequence: CAISDLRRAYNEQFF. Written as DNA, the CDR3 is TGTGCCATCAGTGATCTCAGGAGGGCCTACAATGAGCAGTTCTTC.

This clone was detected only a few times. The chain carries TRBV7-2 and TRBJ1-5, with no clear D. The CDR3 has 12 residues. Germline V gene sequence: CDR1 SGHTA, CDR2 FQGNSA. Trimming shortened V by 5 bases and J by 6 bases, and 8 bases separated the two germline ends. The CDR3 sequence: CASSEAGQPQHF. The CDR3 nucleotides are TGTGCCAGCAGCGAGGCAGGTCAGCCCCAGCATTTT.

The chain's CDR3 is CASSPGGAGTAYNSPLHF. CDR3 in DNA: TGTGCCAGCTCACCCGGAGGAGCAGGGACCGCCTATAATTCACCCCTCCACTTT. J is TRBJ1-6 and V is TRBV18; possibly TRBD1 for D (5 bases). V gave up 3 bases and J gave up 2 bases, with 17 bases separating them. Per the germline V gene, CDR1 is KGHSH and CDR2 is LQKENI. CDR3 size: 18 residues.

V usage is TRBV4-3 and J usage is TRBJ2-5; 15 nucleotides align to TRBD2. This CDR3 comprises 18 residues. V shed 0 bases, J shed 4 bases, and the junction held 6 bases outside the gene matches. Germline CDR1 LGHNA, CDR2 YSLEER. CDR3 in DNA: TGCGCCAGCAGCCAAGAGGGTCGGGGACTAGCGGGAGGAGAGACCCAGTACTTC. The encoded protein is CASSQEGRGLAGGETQYF.

V and J are TRBV29-1 and TRBJ1-1; D remains ambiguous. Between the trimmed V and J ends, which lost 3 bases and 0 bases, there was a span of 8 bases. This CDR3 is 13 amino acids long. CDR1 is SQVTM and CDR2 is ANQGSEA in the germline V gene. CDR3 nucleotides: TGCAGCGTTGAGGAGGAGATGAACACTGAAGCTTTCTTT. Translated, it gives CSVEEEMNTEAFF.

This clone was counted ten times or more. The rearrangement links TRBV25-1 to TRBJ1-2; TRBD1 matches 8 bases. The germline CDR1 and CDR2 sequences are MGHDK and SYGVNS. V shed 2 bases, J shed 4 bases, and the junction held 12 bases outside the gene matches. CDR3 length: 17 amino acids. The CDR3 is CASSERGTGGSSYGYTF. The CDR3 DNA reads as TGTGCCAGCAGTGAAAGGGGGACAGGCGGTAGTAGCTATGGCTACACCTTC.

This rearrangement joins TRBV5-4 to TRBJ2-1; D may match TRBD1 or TRBD2 (6 bases each). Per the germline V gene, CDR1 is SGHNT and CDR2 is YYREEE (reference sequence). This CDR3 comprises 14 residues. The V gene lost 3 bases and the J gene lost 9 bases, with 16 bases spanning the gap. CDR3 sequence: CASSSKGGRVEQFF. Written as DNA, the CDR3 is TGTGCCAGCAGCTCCAAGGGGGGCCGGGTTGAGCAGTTCTTC.

This clone was counted a single time. The J gene is TRBJ2-7, the V gene TRBV4-3; 16 positions agree with TRBD2. V shed 0 bases and J 6 bases; nucleotides not matched to a gene: 8. In germline, CDR1 is LGHNA, CDR2 YSLEER. The CDR3 length is 18 residues. In DNA, the CDR3 is TGCGCCAGCAGCCAAGACGCGGGACTAGCGGGAGGGCCCTCCGAGCAGTACTTC. Residues: CASSQDAGLAGGPSEQYF.

This sequence joins TRBV5-1 and TRBJ2-1; D assignment may be TRBD1 or TRBD2 (5 bases each). CDR3 length: 14 amino acids. Germline V gene data show CDR1 as SGHRS and CDR2 as YFSETQ. V gave up 0 bases and J gave up 8 bases, with 12 bases separating them. The DNA of the CDR3 is TGCGCCAGCAGCTTGGCCCTGGGGCGGGATGAGCAGTTCTTC. Its protein is CASSLALGRDEQFF.

The rearrangement uses TRBV7-2 and TRBJ2-5; unclear D gene. V was cut by 5 bases and J by 1 base, with 11 bases left in between. In germline, CDR1 is SGHTA, CDR2 FQGNSA. CDR3 length: 14 residues. The CDR3 region is CASSQIGRQETQYF. In nucleotides, the CDR3 is TGTGCCAGCAGCCAGATTGGACGCCAAGAGACCCAGTACTTC.

Comment on this clone: Other DNA variants within this sample encode the same CDR3. The V and J genes are TRBV7-8 and TRBJ2-5, with TRBD1 as a possible D gene (6 bases). Trimming left V 4 bases short and J 0 bases short, with 6 bases between. CDR1 is SGHVS, CDR2 FQNEAQ, per germline. This CDR3 is built from 13 residues. CDR3 DNA sequence: TGTGCCAGCAGCTGGACAGACCAAGAGACCCAGTACTTC. It specifies CASSWTDQETQYF.

The J gene is TRBJ1-5, the V gene TRBV2; D remains unclear. V lost 0 bases, J lost 1 base, and 16 bases lay in between. Germline CDR1 is SNHLY and CDR2 is FYNNEI. The CDR3 loop spans 18 amino acids. CDR3 sequence reads: CASSEALLSGQSNQPQHF. The CDR3 DNA sequence: TGTGCCAGCAGTGAAGCGCTTCTTTCTGGGCAGAGCAATCAGCCCCAGCATTTT.

This clone was counted once. The J gene is TRBJ1-2, the V gene TRBV18; D remains ambiguous. V was shortened by 3 bases and J by 3 bases, with 11 bases between the two germline ends. In germline, CDR1 is KGHSH, CDR2 LQKENI. This CDR3 comprises 14 residues. The CDR3, as DNA: TGTGCCAGCTCACCCACGCCACGAGACTATGGCTACACCTTC. This sequence encodes CASSPTPRDYGYTF.

The rearrangement links TRBV7-9 to TRBJ2-5; D not resolved. The CDR3 spans 15 residues. V dropped 5 bases and J dropped 7 bases, with 20 bases sitting between them. CDR1 SEHNR and CDR2 FQNEAQ come from the germline V gene (reference sequence). The CDR3 protein is CASSGRTERGWTQYF. The CDR3 nucleotides are TGTGCCAGCAGCGGAAGGACGGAGCGAGGCTGGACCCAGTACTTC.

This clone is a singleton in its sample. One junction end disagrees with the germline gene, perhaps due to a read error. The V call is TRBV7-7, the J call TRBJ2-2, with D hard to call. The CDR3 length is 13 residues. CDR1 SSHAT and CDR2 FNYEAQ come from the germline V gene (reference sequence). The CDR3: CASSSRPTGELFF. CDR3 nucleotide sequence: TGTGCTAGCAGCTCCCGTCCCACCGGGGAGCTGTTTTTT.

This chain links TRBV11-3 with TRBJ1-2; maybe TRBD1 (6 bases). Germline CDR1 reads SGHNT; CDR2 reads YENEEA. The CDR3 is made up of 13 amino acids. The CDR3 coding sequence is TGTGCAAACCCTGGGGGGGCGGCCTATGGCTACACCTTC. This encodes CANPGGAAYGYTF. Combining the CDR3 with reference TRBV11-3 and TRBJ1-2 gives the whole variable domain EAGVVQSPRYKIIEKKQPVAFWCNPISGHNTLYWYLQNLGQGPELLIRYENEEAVDDSQLPKDRFSAERLKGVDSTLKIQPAELGDSAVYLCANPGGAAYGYTFGSGTRLTVV.

V is TRBV11-3 and J is TRBJ2-7; TRBD2 might be the D (5 bases). Germline V lookup: CDR1 SGHNT, CDR2 YENEEA. This CDR3 is built from 14 residues. The V and J ends lost 3 bases and 0 bases respectively, with 9 bases between them. CDR3 nucleotide sequence: TGTGCCAGCAGCTTCGTGGACTCCTCCTACGAGCAGTACTTC. Residues: CASSFVDSSYEQYF.

V gene TRBV7-2 combines with J gene TRBJ1-5; D is perhaps TRBD1 (5 bases). Looked up from germline, CDR1 is SGHTA and CDR2 is FQGNSA. V lost 3 bases to trimming and J lost 0 bases, with 9 bases between them. The length of the CDR3 is 15 residues. The CDR3 region has the DNA TGTGCCAGCAGCTTTACAGGATATAGCAATCAGCCCCAGCATTTT. Translating gives CASSFTGYSNQPQHF.

This chain links TRBV6-1 with TRBJ1-2; TRBD1 is a possible D gene (5 bases). V dropped 7 bases and J dropped 2 bases, with 17 bases sitting between them. CDR1 is MNHNS, CDR2 SASEGT, per germline. The CDR3 length is 15 residues. The DNA for the CDR3 is TGTGCCAGCAACACGCTCGGGGGAGTCAACTATGGCTACACCTTC. It codes for CASNTLGGVNYGYTF.

About this clone itself: One junction end does not reproduce the germline sequence, and a read error may be involved. The chain employs TRBV7-9 and TRBJ2-3; D unresolved. The CDR3 sequence is 14 residues long. The germline gives CDR1 SEHNR, CDR2 FQNEAQ (reference sequence). The CDR3 loop is CARSLGRSTDTQYF. The CDR3 DNA follows: TGTGCCCGCAGCCTTGGACGGAGCACAGATACGCAGTATTTT.

The gene calls are TRBV6-5 and TRBJ1-2; maybe TRBD1 (5 bases). With 6 bases removed from V and 7 bases from J, the gap between germline ends came to 18 bases. Germline CDR1 MNHEY, CDR2 SVGAGI. The CDR3 covers 14 residues. DNA for the CDR3: TGTGCCAGCAGAGAGACACTACCCGGGGCTGGCTACACCTTC. Its translation is CASRETLPGAGYTF.

The CDR3 DNA follows: TGTGCCAGCAGCTTGGTATCGAAAGATGGCTACACCTTC. Its translation is CASSLVSKDGYTF. The chain carries TRBV7-9 and TRBJ1-2; D is uncertain. Germline CDR1 reads SEHNR; CDR2 reads FQNEAQ (reference sequence). The CDR3 spans 13 residues. V was pared by 3 bases and J by 6 bases, with 11 bases between.

The rearrangement links TRBV11-2 to TRBJ1-5, with D maybe TRBD1 (6 bases). Trimming shortened V by 0 bases and J by 9 bases, and 12 bases separated the two germline ends. The CDR3 loop spans 14 amino acids. Germline V CDR1 and CDR2: SGHAT, FQNNGV. CDR3 bases: TGTGCCAGCAGCTTAGAAGGGGGGCGCGGGCCCCAGCATTTT. This translates into CASSLEGGRGPQHF.

The chain joins TRBV7-9 to TRBJ2-1; TRBD2 matches 10 bases. J gave up 2 bases and V 1 base, and 5 bases lay outside the gene matches. Germline CDR1 is SEHNR and CDR2 is FQNEAQ (reference sequence). CDR3 length: 17 amino acids. The CDR3 DNA reads as TGTGCCAGCAGCTTAGGGCTTCTAGCGGGGGCCTACAATGAGCAGTTCTTC. As protein: CASSLGLLAGAYNEQFF.

J is TRBJ2-3 and V is TRBV2; 8 bases fit TRBD1. CDR1 is SNHLY, CDR2 FYNNEI, per germline. The length of the CDR3 is 15 residues. With V trimmed by 5 bases and J by 2 bases, 6 bases remained unmatched. CDR3 nucleotides: TGTGCCAGCAGTATGATGGGACAGGCCACAGATACGCAGTATTTT. Translating it yields CASSMMGQATDTQYF.

The chain combines TRBV19 with TRBJ1-5; D not resolved. Germline V lookup: CDR1 LNHDA, CDR2 SQIVND (reference sequence). The length of the CDR3 is 15 residues. With 4 bases removed from V and 6 bases from J, the gap between germline ends came to 16 bases. The CDR3 region is CASSKFAASGQPQHF. CDR3 sequence (DNA): TGTGCCAGTAGTAAATTCGCGGCGTCGGGTCAGCCCCAGCATTTT. Looking up the rest from reference TRBV19 and TRBJ1-5 gives the full variable domain: DGGITQSPKYLFRKEGQNVTLSCEQNLNHDAMYWYRQDPGQGLRLIYYSQIVNDFQKGDIAEGYSVSREKKESFPLTVTSAQKNPTAFYLCASSKFAASGQPQHFGDGTRLSIL.